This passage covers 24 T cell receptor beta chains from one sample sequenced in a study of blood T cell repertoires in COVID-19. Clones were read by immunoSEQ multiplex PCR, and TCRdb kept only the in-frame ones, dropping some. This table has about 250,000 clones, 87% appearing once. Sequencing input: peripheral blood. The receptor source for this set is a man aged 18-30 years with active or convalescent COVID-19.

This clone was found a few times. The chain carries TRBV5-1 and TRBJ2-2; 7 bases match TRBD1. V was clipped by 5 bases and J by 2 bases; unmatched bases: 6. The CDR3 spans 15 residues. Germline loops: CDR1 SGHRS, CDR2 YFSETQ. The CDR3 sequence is CASSPGTANTGELFF. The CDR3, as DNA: TGCGCCAGCAGTCCCGGGACAGCTAACACCGGGGAGCTGTTTTTT.

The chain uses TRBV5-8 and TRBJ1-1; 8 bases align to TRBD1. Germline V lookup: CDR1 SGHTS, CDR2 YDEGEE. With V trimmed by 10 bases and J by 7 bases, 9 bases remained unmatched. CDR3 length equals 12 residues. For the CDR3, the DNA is TGTGCCTCTGTCCAGGGGGCGGGTGAAGCTTTCTTT. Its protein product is CASVQGAGEAFF.

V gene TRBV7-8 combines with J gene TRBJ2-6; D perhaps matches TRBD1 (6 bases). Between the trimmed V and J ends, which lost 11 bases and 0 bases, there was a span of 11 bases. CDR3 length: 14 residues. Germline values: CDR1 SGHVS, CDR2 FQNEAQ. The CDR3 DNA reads TGTGCCGTGGGGGCTTACTCTGGGGCCAACGTCCTGACTTTC. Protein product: CAVGAYSGANVLTF. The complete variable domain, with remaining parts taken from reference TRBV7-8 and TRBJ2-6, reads GAGVSQSPRYKVAKRGQDVALRCDPISGHVSLFWYQQALGQGPEFLTYFQNEAQLDKSGLPSDRFFAERPEGSVSTLKIQRTQQEDSAVYLCAVGAYSGANVLTFGAGSRLTVL.

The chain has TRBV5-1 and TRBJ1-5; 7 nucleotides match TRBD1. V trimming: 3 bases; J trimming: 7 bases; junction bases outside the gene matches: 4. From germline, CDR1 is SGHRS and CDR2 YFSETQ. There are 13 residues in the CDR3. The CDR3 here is CASSSSGGQPQHF. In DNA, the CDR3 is TGCGCCAGCAGCTCATCAGGGGGACAGCCCCAGCATTTT.

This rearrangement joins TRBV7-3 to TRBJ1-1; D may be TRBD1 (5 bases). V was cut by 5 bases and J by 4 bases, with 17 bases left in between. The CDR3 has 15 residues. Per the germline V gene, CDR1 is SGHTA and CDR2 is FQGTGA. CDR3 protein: CASSPSGGWSTEAFF. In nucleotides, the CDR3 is TGTGCCAGCAGCCCATCGGGGGGGTGGAGCACTGAAGCTTTCTTT.

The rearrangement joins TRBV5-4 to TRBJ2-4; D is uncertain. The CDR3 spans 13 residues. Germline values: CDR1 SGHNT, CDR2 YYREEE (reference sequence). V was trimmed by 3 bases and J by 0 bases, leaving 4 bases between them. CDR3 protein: CASSSLAKNIQYF. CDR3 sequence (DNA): TGTGCCAGCAGCTCACTAGCCAAAAACATTCAGTACTTC.

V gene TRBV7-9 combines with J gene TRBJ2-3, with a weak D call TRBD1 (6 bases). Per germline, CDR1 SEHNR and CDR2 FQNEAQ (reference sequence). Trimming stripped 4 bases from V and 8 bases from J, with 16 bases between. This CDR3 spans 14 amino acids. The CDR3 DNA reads TGTGCCAGCAGCTACAACAGGGACCGGGGTACGCAGTATTTT. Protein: CASSYNRDRGTQYF. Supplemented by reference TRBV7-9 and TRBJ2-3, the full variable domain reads DTGVSQNPRHKITKRGQNVTFRCDPISEHNRLYWYRQTLGQGPEFLTYFQNEAQLEKSRLLSDRFSAERPKGSFSTLEIQRTEQGDSAMYLCASSYNRDRGTQYFGPGTRLTVL.

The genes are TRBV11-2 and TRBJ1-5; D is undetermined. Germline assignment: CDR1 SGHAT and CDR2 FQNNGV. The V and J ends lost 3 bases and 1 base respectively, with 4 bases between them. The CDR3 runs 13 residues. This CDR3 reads CASSLSSNQPQHF. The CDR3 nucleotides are TGTGCCAGCAGCTTGAGCAGCAATCAGCCCCAGCATTTT.

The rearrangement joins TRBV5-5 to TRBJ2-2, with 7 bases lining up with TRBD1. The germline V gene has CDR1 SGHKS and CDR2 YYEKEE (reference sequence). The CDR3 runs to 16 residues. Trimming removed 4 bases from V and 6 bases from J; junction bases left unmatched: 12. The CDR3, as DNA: TGTGCCAGCAGCCCTAGAGGGGACAGCGTACCCGGGGAGCTGTTTTTT. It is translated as CASSPRGDSVPGELFF.

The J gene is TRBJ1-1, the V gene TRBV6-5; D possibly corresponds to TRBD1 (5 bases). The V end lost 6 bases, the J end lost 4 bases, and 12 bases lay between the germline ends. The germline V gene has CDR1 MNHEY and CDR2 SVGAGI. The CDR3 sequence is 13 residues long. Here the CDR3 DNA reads TGTGCCAGCAGAAACGGGGGGGGCACTGAAGCTTTCTTT. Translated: CASRNGGGTEAFF.

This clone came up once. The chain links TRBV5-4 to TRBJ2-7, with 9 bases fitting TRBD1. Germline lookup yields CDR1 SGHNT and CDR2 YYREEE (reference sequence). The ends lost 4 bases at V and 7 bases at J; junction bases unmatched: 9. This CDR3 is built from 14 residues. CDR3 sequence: CASSLRDRALEQYF. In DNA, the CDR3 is TGTGCCAGCAGCCTCCGGGACAGGGCCCTAGAGCAGTACTTC. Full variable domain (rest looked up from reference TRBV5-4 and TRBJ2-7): ETGVTQSPTHLIKTRGQQVTLRCSSQSGHNTVSWYQQALGQGPQFIFQYYREEENGRGNFPPRFSGLQFPNYSSELNVNALELDDSALYLCASSLRDRALEQYFGPGTRLTVT.

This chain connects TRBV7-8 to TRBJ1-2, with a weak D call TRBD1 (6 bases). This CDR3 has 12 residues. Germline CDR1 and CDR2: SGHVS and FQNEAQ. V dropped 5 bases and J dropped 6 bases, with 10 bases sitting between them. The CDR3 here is CASSPAGDGYTF. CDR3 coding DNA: TGTGCCAGCAGCCCGGCAGGGGATGGCTACACCTTC.

The chain's CDR3 is CASNLRGRAYGYTF. For the CDR3, the DNA is TGTGCCAGCAATTTGAGGGGGCGCGCCTATGGCTACACCTTC. V is TRBV28 and J is TRBJ1-2, with 7 nucleotides matching TRBD1. Unmatched junction bases numbered 9, after V lost 7 bases and J lost 4 bases. Germline V lookup: CDR1 MDHEN, CDR2 SYDVKM. The CDR3 loop spans 14 amino acids.

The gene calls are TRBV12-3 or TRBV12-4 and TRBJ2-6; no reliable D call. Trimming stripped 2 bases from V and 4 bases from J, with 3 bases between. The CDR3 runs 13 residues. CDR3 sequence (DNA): TGTGCCAGCAGTTTACAGGGGGCCAACGTCCTGACTTTC. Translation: CASSLQGANVLTF.

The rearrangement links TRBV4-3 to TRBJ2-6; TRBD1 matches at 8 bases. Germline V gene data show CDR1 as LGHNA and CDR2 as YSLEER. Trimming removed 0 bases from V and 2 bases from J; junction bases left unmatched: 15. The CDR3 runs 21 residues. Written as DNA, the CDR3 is TGCGCCAGCAGCCAAGATAATGACAGGGGACGACTTTCCCCTGGGGCCAACGTCCTGACTTTC. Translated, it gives CASSQDNDRGRLSPGANVLTF.

As DNA, the CDR3 is TGCGCCAGCAGCTTACAGACTAGCGGGCCGTACAATGAGCAGTTCTTC. It translates to CASSLQTSGPYNEQFF. The chain couples TRBV5-1 to TRBJ2-1, with 10 bases fitting TRBD2. The CDR3 spans 16 residues. V lost 2 bases to trimming and J lost 4 bases; unmatched junction nucleotides: 6. Germline lookup yields CDR1 SGHRS and CDR2 YFSETQ.

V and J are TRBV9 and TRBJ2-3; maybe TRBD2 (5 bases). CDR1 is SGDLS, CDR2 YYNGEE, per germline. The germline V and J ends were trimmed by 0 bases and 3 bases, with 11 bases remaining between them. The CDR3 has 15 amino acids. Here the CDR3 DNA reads TGTGCCAGCAGCGTAGTGGCTAGCCGGACAGATACGCAGTATTTT. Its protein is CASSVVASRTDTQYF.

The CDR3, as DNA: TGCGCCAGCAGCCCGAGGACAGGGTCTGGGGCCAACGTCCTGACTTTC. Translated, it gives CASSPRTGSGANVLTF. The rearrangement links TRBV4-3 to TRBJ2-6, with 8 bases aligning to TRBD1. The V and J ends lost 4 bases and 1 base, in that order; junction bases with no gene match: 3. Per the germline V gene, CDR1 is LGHNA and CDR2 is YSLEER. The CDR3 is 16 residues long.

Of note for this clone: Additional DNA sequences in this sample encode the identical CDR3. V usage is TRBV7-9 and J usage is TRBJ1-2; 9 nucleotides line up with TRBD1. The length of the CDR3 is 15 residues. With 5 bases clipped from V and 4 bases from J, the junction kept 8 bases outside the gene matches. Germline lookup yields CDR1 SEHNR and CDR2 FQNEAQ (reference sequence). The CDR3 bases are TGTGCCAGCAGCCCTCCGGGACAGGGCCCCTATGGCTACACCTTC. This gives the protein CASSPPGQGPYGYTF.

The CDR3 is CASSTGGIDEQYF. The DNA of the CDR3 is TGTGCCAGCAGCACAGGGGGCATAGACGAGCAGTACTTC. J is TRBJ2-7 and V is TRBV9, with TRBD1 matching 9 bases. The ends lost 4 bases at V and 5 bases at J; junction bases unmatched: 4. Germline CDR1 and CDR2: SGDLS and YYNGEE. There are 13 residues in the CDR3.

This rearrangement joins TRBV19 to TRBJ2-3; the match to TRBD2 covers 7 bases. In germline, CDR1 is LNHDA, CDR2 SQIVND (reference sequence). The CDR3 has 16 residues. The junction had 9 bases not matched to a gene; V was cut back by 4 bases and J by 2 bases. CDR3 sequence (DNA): TGTGCCAGTAGTAACCCTAGCGGAGCCATCACAGATACGCAGTATTTT. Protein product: CASSNPSGAITDTQYF.

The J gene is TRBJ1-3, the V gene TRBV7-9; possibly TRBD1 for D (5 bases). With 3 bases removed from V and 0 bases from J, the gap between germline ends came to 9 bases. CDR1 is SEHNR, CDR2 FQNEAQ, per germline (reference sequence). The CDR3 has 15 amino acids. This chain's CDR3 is CASSLGLSSGNTIYF. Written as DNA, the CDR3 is TGTGCCAGCAGCTTGGGACTGAGCTCTGGAAACACCATATATTTT.

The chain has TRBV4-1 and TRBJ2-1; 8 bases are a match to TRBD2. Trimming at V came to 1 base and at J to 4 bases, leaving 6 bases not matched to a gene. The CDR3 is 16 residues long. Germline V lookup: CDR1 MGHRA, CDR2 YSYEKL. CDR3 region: CASSQATSGAYNEQFF. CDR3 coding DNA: TGCGCCAGCAGCCAAGCTACTAGCGGCGCTTACAATGAGCAGTTCTTC.

The CDR3 DNA sequence: TGTGCCAGCAGCTTGGCCATCTACAGAGACACAGATACGCAGTATTTT. It yields the protein CASSLAIYRDTDTQYF. The chain has TRBV5-5 and TRBJ2-3; unclear D gene. Germline V gene data show CDR1 as SGHKS and CDR2 as YYEKEE (reference sequence). The CDR3 runs 16 residues. Trimming removed 0 bases from V and 2 bases from J, with 13 bases in between. Supplemented by reference TRBV5-5 and TRBJ2-3, the full variable domain reads DAGVTQSPTHLIKTRGQQVTLRCSPISGHKSVSWYQQVLGQGPQFIFQYYEKEERGRGNFPDRFSARQFPNYSSELNVNALLLGDSALYLCASSLAIYRDTDTQYFGPGTRLTVL.